A selection of T cell receptor beta chains follows, all from one sample in a study of T-cell memory formation after mild COVID-19. TCRdb ran MiXCR on the 5' RACE reads and lists one entry per CDR3 protein. The repertoire consists of about 360,000 distinct CDR3 sequences, with about an eighth occurring once and the leading ten covering under 25%. What was sequenced was PBMCs or a T cell subset sorted from them (not recorded which). The receptors derive from a man younger than 30 who had mild COVID-19 (a few samples of this study predate the infection). Cell type and time point are not known. The CDR3 runs from the conserved cysteine through the conserved F or W. The D gene is left open where the match is weak. A clone size is listed for some rows: how often the clone was seen (once, few, many), or a class if it is expanded.

D,size,V,J,length,CDR3,DNA
TRBD1,many,TRBV4-2,TRBJ2-7,16,CASSQDRGTGGYEQYF,TGTGCCAGCAGCCAAGATAGGGGGACAGGGGGCTACGAGCAGTACTTC
TRBD1,few,TRBV5-1,TRBJ1-2,14,CASSPEGTGEGYTF,TGCGCCAGCAGCCCGGAAGGGACAGGGGAAGGCTACACCTTC
-,-,TRBV27,TRBJ2-7,14,CASSSDGSSYEQYF,TGTGCCAGCAGTTCGGACGGGAGCTCCTACGAGCAGTACTTC
-,-,TRBV7-3,TRBJ2-1,14,CASSSGRLNNEQFF,TGTGCCAGCAGTTCGGGGAGACTAAACAATGAGCAGTTCTTC
-,few,TRBV12-3/TRBV12-4,TRBJ2-3,13,CASSLLASDTQYF,TGTGCCAGCAGTTTACTAGCGTCAGATACGCAGTATTTT
TRBD1,many,TRBV11-2,TRBJ1-5,20,CASSFVQGVRTAYSNQPQHF,TGTGCCAGCAGCTTTGTACAGGGGGTTAGGACTGCTTATAGCAATCAGCCCCAGCATTTT
TRBD1,-,TRBV5-1,TRBJ1-4,15,CASSSLGTGNEKLFF,TGCGCCAGCAGCTCCCTCGGGACAGGAAATGAAAAACTGTTTTTT
TRBD1,few,TRBV15,TRBJ2-2,15,CATSSWTGLAGELFF,TGTGCCACCAGCAGCTGGACAGGGCTTGCCGGGGAGCTGTTTTTT
-,many,TRBV3-1,TRBJ2-7,13,CASSLRASYEQYF,TGTGCCAGCAGCCTTCGGGCCTCCTACGAGCAGTACTTC
-,-,TRBV4-2,TRBJ2-1,16,CASRRGASASYNEQFF,TGTGCCAGCAGGCGAGGGGCCAGCGCCTCCTACAATGAGCAGTTCTTC
TRBD1,few,TRBV9,TRBJ2-3,18,CASSPLGYPSGGSDTQYF,TGTGCCAGCAGCCCCCTCGGTTATCCGTCAGGGGGTTCAGATACGCAGTATTTT
TRBD1,many,TRBV6-4,TRBJ2-5,15,CASSDGTGGRETQYF,TGTGCCAGCAGTGATGGGACAGGGGGCCGAGAGACCCAGTACTTC
-,few,TRBV7-2,TRBJ2-7,13,CASSLEVSYEQYF,TGTGCCAGCAGCTTAGAAGTTTCCTACGAGCAGTACTTC
TRBD2,few,TRBV18,TRBJ2-3,18,CASSPTPGVAGEADTQYF,TGTGCCAGCTCACCGACGCCGGGAGTAGCGGGGGAAGCGGATACGCAGTATTTT
-,few,TRBV10-3,TRBJ2-3,13,CATLAYSTDTQYF,TGTGCCACGCTAGCATATAGCACAGATACGCAGTATTTT
TRBD1,-,TRBV30,TRBJ1-2,11,CAHGTVYGYTF,TGTGCCCACGGGACAGTCTATGGCTACACCTTC
TRBD2,few,TRBV29-1,TRBJ2-1,11,CSVARAGVQFF,TGCAGCGTTGCGAGAGCGGGGGTACAGTTCTTC
-,-,TRBV10-3,TRBJ2-4,11,CAIGYGHIQYF,TGTGCCATTGGGTACGGTCACATTCAGTACTTC
-,-,TRBV5-1,TRBJ2-4,16,CASSLAGGVAKNIQYF,TGCGCCAGCAGCTTGGCCGGGGGTGTAGCCAAAAACATTCAGTACTTC
-,-,TRBV7-8,TRBJ1-2,14,CASSPRSANYGYTF,TGTGCCAGCAGCCCCCGATCTGCTAACTATGGCTACACCTTC
-,few,TRBV29-1,TRBJ2-5,13,CSAGGGRKETQYF,TGCAGCGCAGGGGGGGGACGCAAAGAGACCCAGTACTTC
-,few,TRBV9,TRBJ2-3,14,CASSVGGFPDTQYF,TGTGCCAGCAGCGTTGGAGGGTTTCCAGATACGCAGTATTTT
-,many,TRBV20-1,TRBJ2-5,14,CSARDEGGQETQYF,TGCAGTGCTAGAGATGAGGGGGGACAAGAGACCCAGTACTTC
TRBD1,few,TRBV20-1,TRBJ2-1,14,CSAIHGTGTNEQFF,TGCAGTGCTATCCACGGGACAGGGACCAATGAGCAGTTCTTC
TRBD1,few,TRBV7-2,TRBJ1-1,15,CASSLIGRGGPEAFF,TGTGCCAGCAGCTTAATCGGCAGGGGGGGCCCTGAAGCTTTCTTT
-,few,TRBV20-1,TRBJ1-3,13,CSASGNTGNTIYF,TGCAGTGCTTCAGGGAACACTGGAAACACCATATATTTT
TRBD2,few,TRBV4-2,TRBJ2-2,16,CASSLGTSGNTGELFF,TGTGCCAGCAGCCTCGGGACTAGCGGGAACACCGGGGAGCTGTTTTTT
TRBD1,many,TRBV12-3/TRBV12-4,TRBJ1-2,13,CASTQTGEGGYTF,TGTGCCAGCACCCAGACAGGGGAGGGTGGCTACACCTTC
-,few,TRBV10-3,TRBJ2-1,12,CAINGGANEQFF,TGTGCCATCAACGGGGGAGCCAATGAGCAGTTCTTC
TRBD1,-,TRBV5-1,TRBJ1-2,15,CASSFVGQGAAGYTF,TGCGCCAGCAGCTTTGTGGGACAGGGGGCGGCCGGCTACACCTTC
-,few,TRBV6-2/TRBV6-3,TRBJ1-5,14,CASSRTDFYQPQHF,TGTGCCAGCAGTCGGACAGATTTTTATCAGCCCCAGCATTTT
-,few,TRBV25-1,TRBJ2-3,13,CASSDPFTDTQYF,TGTGCCAGCAGTGATCCTTTCACAGATACGCAGTATTTT
-,few,TRBV3-1,TRBJ2-3,13,CASSQGPTDTQYF,TGTGCCAGCAGCCAAGGGCCCACAGATACGCAGTATTTT
-,many,TRBV29-1,TRBJ1-1,12,CSVTRMNTEAFF,TGCAGCGTCACCAGGATGAACACTGAAGCTTTCTTT
-,-,TRBV5-4,TRBJ2-7,13,CASSDLGVYEQYF,TGTGCCAGCAGCGACTTAGGAGTCTACGAGCAGTACTTC
TRBD1,many,TRBV15,TRBJ1-2,14,CATSRPGQPYGYTF,TGTGCCACCAGCAGGCCGGGACAGCCGTATGGCTACACCTTC
-,few,TRBV11-2,TRBJ2-3,18,CASSGSGTGTSSTDTQYF,TGTGCCAGCAGCGGCTCCGGGACTGGGACGTCTAGCACAGATACGCAGTATTTT
-,few,TRBV6-1,TRBJ2-5,12,CASSEWGETQYF,TGTGCCAGCAGTGAGTGGGGAGAGACCCAGTACTTC
-,-,TRBV6-2/TRBV6-3,TRBJ2-3,20,CASSLRVLRIGGASTDTQYF,TGTGCCAGCAGTCTTAGGGTACTACGGATCGGAGGAGCTAGCACAGATACGCAGTATTTT
-,-,TRBV20-1,TRBJ2-7,11,CSARDYQGIYF,TGCAGTGCTAGAGATTATCAGGGGATATACTTC
-,few,TRBV5-1,TRBJ2-7,16,CASSLLIRGIHYEQYF,TGCGCCAGCAGCTTGTTAATAAGGGGAATTCATTACGAGCAGTACTTC
-,-,TRBV7-6,TRBJ1-1,14,CASSPTVGGAEAFF,TGTGCCAGCAGCCCTACGGTGGGCGGGGCTGAAGCTTTCTTT